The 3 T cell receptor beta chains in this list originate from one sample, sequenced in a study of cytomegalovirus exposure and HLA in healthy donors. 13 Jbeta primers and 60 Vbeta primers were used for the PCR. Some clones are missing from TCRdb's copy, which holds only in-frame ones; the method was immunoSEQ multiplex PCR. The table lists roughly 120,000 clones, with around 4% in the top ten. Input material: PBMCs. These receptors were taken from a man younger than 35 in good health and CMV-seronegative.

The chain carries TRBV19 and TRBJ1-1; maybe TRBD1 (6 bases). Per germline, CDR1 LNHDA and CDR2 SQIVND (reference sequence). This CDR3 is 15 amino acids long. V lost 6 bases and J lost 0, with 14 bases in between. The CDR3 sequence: CASREGQFMNTEAFF. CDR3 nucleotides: TGTGCCAGTAGGGAAGGACAGTTCATGAACACTGAAGCTTTCTTT.

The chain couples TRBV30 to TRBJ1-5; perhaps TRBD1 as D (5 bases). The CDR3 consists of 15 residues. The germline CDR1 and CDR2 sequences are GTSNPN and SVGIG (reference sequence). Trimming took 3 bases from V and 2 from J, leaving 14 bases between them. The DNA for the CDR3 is TGTGCCTGGAGCCAATGGGGACTGGGCAATCAGCCCCAGCATTTT. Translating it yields CAWSQWGLGNQPQHF.

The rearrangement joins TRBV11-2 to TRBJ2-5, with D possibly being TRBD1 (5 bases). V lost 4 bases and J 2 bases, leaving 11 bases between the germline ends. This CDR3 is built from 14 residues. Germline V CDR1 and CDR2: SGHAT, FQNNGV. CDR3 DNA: TGTGCCAGCAGCTCGACAGCTATTCAAGAGACCCAGTACTTC. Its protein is CASSSTAIQETQYF. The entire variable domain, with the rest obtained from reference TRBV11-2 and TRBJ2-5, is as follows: EAGVAQSPRYKIIEKRQSVAFWCNPISGHATLYWYQQILGQGPKLLIQFQNNGVVDDSQLPKDRFSAERLKGVDSTLKIQPAKLEDSAVYLCASSSTAIQETQYFGPGTRLLVL.